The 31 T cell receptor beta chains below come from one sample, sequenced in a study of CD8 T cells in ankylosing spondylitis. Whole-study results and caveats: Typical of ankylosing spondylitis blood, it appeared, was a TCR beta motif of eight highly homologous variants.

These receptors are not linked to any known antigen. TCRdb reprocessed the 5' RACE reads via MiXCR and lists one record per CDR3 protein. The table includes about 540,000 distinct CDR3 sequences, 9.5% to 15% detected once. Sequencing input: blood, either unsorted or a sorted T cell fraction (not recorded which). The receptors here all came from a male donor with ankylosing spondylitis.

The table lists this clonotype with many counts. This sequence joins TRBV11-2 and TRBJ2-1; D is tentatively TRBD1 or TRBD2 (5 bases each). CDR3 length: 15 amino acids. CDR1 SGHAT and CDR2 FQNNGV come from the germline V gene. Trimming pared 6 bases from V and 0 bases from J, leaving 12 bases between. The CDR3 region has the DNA TGTGCCAGCAGGACTTGGGGGAGCTCCTACAATGAGCAGTTCTTC. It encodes CASRTWGSSYNEQFF.

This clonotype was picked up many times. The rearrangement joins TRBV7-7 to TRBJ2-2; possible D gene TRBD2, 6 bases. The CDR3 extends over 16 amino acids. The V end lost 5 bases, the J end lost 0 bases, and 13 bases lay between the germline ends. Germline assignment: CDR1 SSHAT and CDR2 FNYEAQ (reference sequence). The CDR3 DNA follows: TGTGCCAGCAGCCCGGGACTCCGAGCGAACACCGGGGAGCTGTTTTTT. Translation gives CASSPGLRANTGELFF.

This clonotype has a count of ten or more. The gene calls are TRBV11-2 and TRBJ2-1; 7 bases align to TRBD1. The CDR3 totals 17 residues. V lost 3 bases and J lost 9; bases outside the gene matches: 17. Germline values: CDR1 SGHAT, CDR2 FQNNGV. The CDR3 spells CASSFWGEGARSFEQFF. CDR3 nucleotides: TGTGCCAGCAGCTTCTGGGGAGAGGGGGCGCGGTCATTTGAGCAGTTCTTC.

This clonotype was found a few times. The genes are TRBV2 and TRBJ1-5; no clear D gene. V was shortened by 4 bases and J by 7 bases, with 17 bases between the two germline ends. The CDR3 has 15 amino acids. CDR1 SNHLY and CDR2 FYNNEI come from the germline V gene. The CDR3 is CASSGRTVPAQPQHF. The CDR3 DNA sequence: TGTGCCAGCAGTGGAAGGACGGTCCCAGCCCAGCCCCAGCATTTT.

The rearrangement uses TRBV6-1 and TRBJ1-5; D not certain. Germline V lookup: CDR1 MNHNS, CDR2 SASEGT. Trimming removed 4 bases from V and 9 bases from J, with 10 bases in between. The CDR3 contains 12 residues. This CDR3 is CASSVSSWPQHF. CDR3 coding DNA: TGTGCCAGCAGTGTTAGCAGCTGGCCCCAGCATTTT.

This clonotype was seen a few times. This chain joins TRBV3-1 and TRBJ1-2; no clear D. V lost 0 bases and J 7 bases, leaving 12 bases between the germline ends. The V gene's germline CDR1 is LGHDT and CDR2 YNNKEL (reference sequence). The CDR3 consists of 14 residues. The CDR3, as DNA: TGTGCCAGCAGCCAAGATGCCAGGTTTGGTGGCTACACCTTC. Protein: CASSQDARFGGYTF.

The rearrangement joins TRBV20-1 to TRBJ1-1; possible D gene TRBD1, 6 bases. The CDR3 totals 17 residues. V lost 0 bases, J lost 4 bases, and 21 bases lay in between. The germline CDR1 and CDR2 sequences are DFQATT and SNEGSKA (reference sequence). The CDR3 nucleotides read TGCAGTGCTAGAGATCCGTCCGCAGGGGCCAGCGGCACTGAAGCTTTCTTT. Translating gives CSARDPSAGASGTEAFF.

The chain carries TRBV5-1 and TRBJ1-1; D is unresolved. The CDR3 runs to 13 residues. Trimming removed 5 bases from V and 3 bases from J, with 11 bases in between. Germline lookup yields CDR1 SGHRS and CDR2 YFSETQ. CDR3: CASRDVTDTEAFF. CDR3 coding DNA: TGCGCCAGCAGAGATGTTACGGACACTGAAGCTTTCTTT. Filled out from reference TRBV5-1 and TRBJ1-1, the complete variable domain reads KAGVTQTPRYLIKTRGQQVTLSCSPISGHRSVSWYQQTPGQGLQFLFEYFSETQRNKGNFPGRFSGRQFSNSRSEMNVSTLELGDSALYLCASRDVTDTEAFFGQGTRLTVV.

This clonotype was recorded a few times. The CDR3 loop is CASSLANGNTEAFF. In nucleotides, the CDR3 is TGTGCCAGCAGCCTTGCGAACGGGAACACTGAAGCTTTCTTT. The V call is TRBV12-3 or TRBV12-4, the J call TRBJ1-1; D gene unclear. CDR3 size: 14 residues. The V gene lost 6 bases and the J gene lost 1 base, with 12 bases spanning the gap.

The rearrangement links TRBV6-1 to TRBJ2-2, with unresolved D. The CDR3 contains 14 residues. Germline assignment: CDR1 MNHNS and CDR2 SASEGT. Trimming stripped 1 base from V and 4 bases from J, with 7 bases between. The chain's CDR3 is CASSEGPSTGELFF. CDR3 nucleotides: TGTGCCAGCAGTGAAGGGCCCAGCACCGGGGAGCTGTTTTTT.

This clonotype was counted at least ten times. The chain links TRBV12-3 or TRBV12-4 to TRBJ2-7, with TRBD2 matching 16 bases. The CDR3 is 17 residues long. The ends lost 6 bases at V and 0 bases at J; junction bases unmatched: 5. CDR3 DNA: TGTGCCAGCAGCAGGGGACTAGCGGGAGGGATCTCCTACGAGCAGTACTTC. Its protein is CASSRGLAGGISYEQYF.

Here the CDR3 reads CASSQGDYNEQFF. The CDR3 DNA reads as TGTGCCAGCAGCCAAGGGGACTACAATGAGCAGTTCTTC. The gene calls are TRBV14 and TRBJ2-1, with no clear D. This CDR3 is built from 13 residues. The V end was cut by 1 base, the J end by 3 bases, with 4 bases between. Per the germline V gene, CDR1 is SGHDN and CDR2 is FVKESK.

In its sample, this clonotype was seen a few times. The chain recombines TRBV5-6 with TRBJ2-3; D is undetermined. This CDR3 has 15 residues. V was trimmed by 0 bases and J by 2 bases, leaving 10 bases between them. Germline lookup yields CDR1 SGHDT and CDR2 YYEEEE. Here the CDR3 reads CASSLALGYTDTQYF. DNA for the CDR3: TGTGCCAGCAGCTTGGCACTGGGTTACACAGATACGCAGTATTTT.

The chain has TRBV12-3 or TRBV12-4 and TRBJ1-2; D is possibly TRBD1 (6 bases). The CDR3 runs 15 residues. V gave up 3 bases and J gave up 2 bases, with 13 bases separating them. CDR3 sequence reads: CASSFGGAGNYGYTF. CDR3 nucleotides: TGTGCCAGCAGTTTCGGGGGGGCCGGGAACTATGGCTACACCTTC.

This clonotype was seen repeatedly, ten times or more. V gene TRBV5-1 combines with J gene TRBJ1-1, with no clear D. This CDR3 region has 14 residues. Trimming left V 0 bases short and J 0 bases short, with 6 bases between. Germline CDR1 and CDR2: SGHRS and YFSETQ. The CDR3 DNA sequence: TGCGCCAGCAGCTTGGACAGAGTGAACACTGAAGCTTTCTTT. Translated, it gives CASSLDRVNTEAFF.

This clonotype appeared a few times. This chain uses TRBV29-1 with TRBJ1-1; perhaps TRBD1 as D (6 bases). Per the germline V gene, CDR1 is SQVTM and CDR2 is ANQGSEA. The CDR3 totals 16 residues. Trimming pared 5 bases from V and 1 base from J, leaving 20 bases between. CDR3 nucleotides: TGCAGCGTTCTTGGAGGGGGACTACTACCGAACACTGAAGCTTTCTTT. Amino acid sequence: CSVLGGGLLPNTEAFF.

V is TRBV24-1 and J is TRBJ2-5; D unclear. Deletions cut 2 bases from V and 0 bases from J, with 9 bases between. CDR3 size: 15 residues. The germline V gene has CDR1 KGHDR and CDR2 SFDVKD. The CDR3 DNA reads TGTGCCACCAGTGATTCCCCAGGCAACCAAGAGACCCAGTACTTC. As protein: CATSDSPGNQETQYF.

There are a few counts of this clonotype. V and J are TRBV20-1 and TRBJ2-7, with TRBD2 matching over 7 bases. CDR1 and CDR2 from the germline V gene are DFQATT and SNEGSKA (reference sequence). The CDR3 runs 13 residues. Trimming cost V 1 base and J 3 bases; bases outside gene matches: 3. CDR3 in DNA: TGCAGTGCTAGAGTGGGGGGGGGCTACGAGCAGTACGTC. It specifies CSARVGGGYEQYV.

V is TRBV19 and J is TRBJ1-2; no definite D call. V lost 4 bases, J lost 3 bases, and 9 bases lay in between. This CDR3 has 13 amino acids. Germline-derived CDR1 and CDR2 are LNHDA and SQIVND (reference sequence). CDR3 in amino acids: CASSRSWDYGYTF. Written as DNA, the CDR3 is TGTGCCAGTAGTAGATCATGGGACTATGGCTACACCTTC. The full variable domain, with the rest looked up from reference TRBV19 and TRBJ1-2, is DGGITQSPKYLFRKEGQNVTLSCEQNLNHDAMYWYRQDPGQGLRLIYYSQIVNDFQKGDIAEGYSVSREKKESFPLTVTSAQKNPTAFYLCASSRSWDYGYTFGSGTRLTVV.

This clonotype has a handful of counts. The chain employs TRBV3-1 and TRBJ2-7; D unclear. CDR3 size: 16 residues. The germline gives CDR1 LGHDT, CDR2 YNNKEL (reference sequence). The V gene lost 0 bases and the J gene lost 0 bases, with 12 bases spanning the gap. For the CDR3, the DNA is TGTGCCAGCAGCCAAGACCCGACATCAAACTCCTACGAGCAGTACTTC. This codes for CASSQDPTSNSYEQYF.

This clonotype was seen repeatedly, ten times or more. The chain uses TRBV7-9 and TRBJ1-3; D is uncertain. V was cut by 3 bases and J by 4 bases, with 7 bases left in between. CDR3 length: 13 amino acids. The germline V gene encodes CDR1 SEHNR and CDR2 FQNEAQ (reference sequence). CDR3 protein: CASSFQSGNTIYF. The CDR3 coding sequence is TGTGCCAGCAGCTTCCAATCCGGAAACACCATATATTTT. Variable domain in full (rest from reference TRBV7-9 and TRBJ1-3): DTGVSQNPRHKITKRGQNVTFRCDPISEHNRLYWYRQTLGQGPEFLTYFQNEAQLEKSRLLSDRFSAERPKGSFSTLEIQRTEQGDSAMYLCASSFQSGNTIYFGEGSWLTVV.

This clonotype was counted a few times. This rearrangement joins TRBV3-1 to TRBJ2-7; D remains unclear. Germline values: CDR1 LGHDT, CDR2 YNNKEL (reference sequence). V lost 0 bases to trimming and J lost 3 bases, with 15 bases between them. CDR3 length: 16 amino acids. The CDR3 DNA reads TGTGCCAGCAGCCAAGAGGGGTATCGGTTTGGCTACGAGCAGTACTTC. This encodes CASSQEGYRFGYEQYF.

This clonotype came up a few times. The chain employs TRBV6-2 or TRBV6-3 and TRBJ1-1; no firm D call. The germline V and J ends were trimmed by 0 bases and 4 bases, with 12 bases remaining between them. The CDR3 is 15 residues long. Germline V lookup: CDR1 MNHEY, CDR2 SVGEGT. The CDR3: CASSYSNPRSTEAFF. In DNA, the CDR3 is TGTGCCAGCAGTTACTCGAACCCGAGGAGCACTGAAGCTTTCTTT.

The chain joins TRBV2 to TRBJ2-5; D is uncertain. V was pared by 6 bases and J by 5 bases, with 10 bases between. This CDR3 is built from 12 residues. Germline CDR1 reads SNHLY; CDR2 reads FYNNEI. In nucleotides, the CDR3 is TGTGCCAGCAGCGCATTGGAGGAGACCCAGTACTTC. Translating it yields CASSALEETQYF.

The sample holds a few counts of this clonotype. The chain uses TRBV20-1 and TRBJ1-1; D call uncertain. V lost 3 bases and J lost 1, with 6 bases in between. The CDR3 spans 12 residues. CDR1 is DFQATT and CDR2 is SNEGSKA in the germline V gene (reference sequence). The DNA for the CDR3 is TGCAGTGCTAGCCGGGCGAACACTGAAGCTTTCTTT. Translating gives CSASRANTEAFF.

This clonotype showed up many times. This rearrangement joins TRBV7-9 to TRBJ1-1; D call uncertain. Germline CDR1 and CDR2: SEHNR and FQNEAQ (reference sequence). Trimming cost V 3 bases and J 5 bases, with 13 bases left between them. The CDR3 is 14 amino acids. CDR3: CASSLRGMGTEAFF. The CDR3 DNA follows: TGTGCCAGCAGCTTGAGAGGGATGGGAACTGAAGCTTTCTTT.

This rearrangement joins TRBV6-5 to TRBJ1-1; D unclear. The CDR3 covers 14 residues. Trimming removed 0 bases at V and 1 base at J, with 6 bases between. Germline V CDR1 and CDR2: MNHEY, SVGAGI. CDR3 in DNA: TGTGCCAGCAGTTACTCGGAGGGGAACACTGAAGCTTTCTTT. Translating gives CASSYSEGNTEAFF.

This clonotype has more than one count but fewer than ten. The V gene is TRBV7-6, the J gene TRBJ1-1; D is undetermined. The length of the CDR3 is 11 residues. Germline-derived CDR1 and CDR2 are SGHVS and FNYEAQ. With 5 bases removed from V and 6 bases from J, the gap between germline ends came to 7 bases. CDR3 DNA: TGTGCCAGCAGCCCACTCTCTGAAGCTTTCTTT. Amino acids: CASSPLSEAFF.

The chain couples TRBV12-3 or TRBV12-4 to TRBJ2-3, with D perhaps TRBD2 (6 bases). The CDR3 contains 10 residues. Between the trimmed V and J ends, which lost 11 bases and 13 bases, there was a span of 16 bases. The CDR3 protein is CASGRERKYF. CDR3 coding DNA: TGTGCCTCGGGTCGGGAGCGCAAGTATTTT.

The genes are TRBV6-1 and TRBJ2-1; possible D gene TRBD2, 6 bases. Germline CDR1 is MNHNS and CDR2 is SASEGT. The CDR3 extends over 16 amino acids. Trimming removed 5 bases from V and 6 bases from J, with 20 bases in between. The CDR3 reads CASSPSTGTGGNEQFF. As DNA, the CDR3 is TGTGCCAGCAGTCCCTCTACCGGGACTGGGGGCAATGAGCAGTTCTTC.

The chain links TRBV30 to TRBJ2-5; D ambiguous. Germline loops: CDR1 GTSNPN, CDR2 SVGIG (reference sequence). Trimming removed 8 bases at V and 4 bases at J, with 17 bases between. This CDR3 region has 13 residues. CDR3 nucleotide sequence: TGTGCCGTAGAACGAGGATTGGGAGAGACCCAGTACTTC. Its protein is CAVERGLGETQYF. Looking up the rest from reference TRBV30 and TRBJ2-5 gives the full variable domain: SQTIHQWPATLVQPVGSPLSLECTVEGTSNPNLYWYRQAAGRGLQLLFYSVGIGQISSEVPQNLSASRPQDRQFILSSKKLLLSDSGFYLCAVERGLGETQYFGPGTRLLVL.